This T cell receptor beta chain was identified during a study of shared clonotypes between healthy human individuals (TCRdb year 2020). Background on the whole study: The cohort comprised two women and three men aged 18 to 49 years. For each donor, CD4 naive and CD4 memory were each run on three plates, CD8 naive on two plates, and CD8 memory on one plate. The study deeply sequenced blood TCR repertoires of five healthy adults to estimate repertoire size and the extent of clonotype sharing between individuals. Different laboratories and diverse techniques were used to prepare libraries and sequence TCR repertoires, to increase sequencing depth and limit assay-specific biases. Per donor, leukapheresis produced somewhere between about 0.9 and 9.5 billion PBMCs. Summary of the overall study and its limitations: Compared with non-shared clonotypes, the clonotypes found in all four sorted-subset donors had higher generation probabilities. Across a few donors, approximately 5% of naive CD4, 3% to 3.5% of naive CD8, 2% to 2.5% of memory CD4, and about 0.44% of memory CD8 clonotypes were shared. Incomplete sequencing was indicated by rarefaction of sorted-subset datasets, despite the large sequencing depth. Only blood was sampled, and tissue TCR repertoires likely differ from those in blood. Estimated clonotype richness was generally larger for naive than for memory subsets. Pairwise subsampling led to the expectation that sequencing depth would affect the degree of clonotype sharing among donors. The genetic and exposure-history diversity represented was limited by the small number of donors.

TCR CDR3 regions were amplified from genomic DNA by multiplex PCR using the deep immunoSEQ assay. Extracted genomic DNA from each cell subset was distributed evenly across all wells of several immunoSEQ 96-well plates, and each plate was treated as a replicate. Each replicate PCR for sorted subsets received around 0.2 ug genomic DNA, equal to around 32,000 T cell genomes. Purified libraries were quantified with a Qubit 3.0 fluorometer, sized on a Bioanalyzer 2100, and re-quantified with the KAPA Library Quantification kit. A separate single-read 150-cycle Illumina NextSeq 550 flow cell was used to sequence each immunoSEQ 96-well plate. From the authors' description of their analysis: Because the immunoSEQ output held only junctional sequences and lacked quality scores, the filtering could not match the filtering applied to full-length reads. To assign V/J genes and CDR3, sequences were annotated using PyIR, a Python wrapper for IgBLAST v1.9, with IMGT germline references. Any read was removed if the V/J assignment was weak (E-value above 1e-6), the CDR3 was missing, or the read contained stop codons, out-of-frame junctions, or ambiguous translated residues. A V3J clonotype was defined by an identical inferred V gene, J gene, and CDR3 amino acid sequence. Percentage overlap between repertoires was calculated by dividing the number of shared unique clonotypes by the size of the smaller repertoire. RTK rarefaction, the Chao1 estimator, and Recon v2.1 estimates of unobserved clonotypes were used to assess repertoire richness. Generation probabilities were computed with OLGA for all TCRbeta clonotypes obtained by the gDNA method from a few donors. TCRdb took this table from immuneACCESS and kept in-frame rearrangements with V and J called. Such tables lack part of the clones; where checked against another copy, unresolved V genes explain under half of the gap, and the rest is unexplained. The DNA was the basis for D and trimming; V, J and clone size are from that table. The sample table lists about 2.1 million clones, roughly 95% of them with a count of one. About 1.7% of the sample goes to the ten largest clones.

At the junction V is shortened by 8 bases and J by 0 bases, with 14 bases in between. The germline V gene encodes CDR1 SQVTM and CDR2 ANQGSEA. Measured from the cysteine to the phenylalanine, the CDR3 is 13 residues long. Left in the record is the CDR3 DNA by itself, 39 bases read in frame from the first base. CD8 naive samples consisted of CD45RO-negative cells that were positively selected for CCR7, yielding a CD45RA+CCR7+ population without TemRA cells. Donors were healthy HIV-negative adults with no recently reported acute infections or vaccinations. Only Caucasian adults living in Nashville, Tennessee, USA were represented among the donors. Blood was obtained by leukapheresis, after which PBMCs were separated by Ficoll-Histopaque density gradient centrifugation and cryopreserved in liquid nitrogen vapor phase. Analytical flow cytometry was used to check the purity and quantity of each magnetically sorted T cell population. Genomic DNA was isolated from each sorted fraction and quantified by UV absorbance on a Nanodrop 2000c.

Comment on this clone: Its antigen target is currently unknown. No clone much larger than this one lies a single base away; base qualities are absent.

The clonotype comes from a man in his late teens or twenties in good health. Some clones in this sample may be carry-over from other donors' samples. Here the chain combines TRBV29-1 and TRBJ2-7, with a weak D call of TRBD1 (6 bases match). Sequencing was done on a sample of naive CD8+ T cells from PBMCs. Per the publication, the cell subset or site label means: CD45RA+CCR7+. The bases read TGCAGCATCATACGGGACAACTCCTACGAGCAGTACTTC. The resulting protein is CSIIRDNSYEQYF.